This T cell receptor (beta chain) is from a study of radiation and T cells in renal cell carcinoma. Overall study findings and caveats: From baseline, blood top tumor clonotypes peaked at 2 weeks post-radiation.

Time point here: blood 4 weeks post-SBRT, at nephrectomy. The treatment is: 15 Gy SBRT to primary tumor, nephrectomy 4 weeks later. Nephrectomy followed 15 Gy stereotactic body radiation by 4 weeks. Blood was sampled at baseline, 2 weeks and 4 weeks after SBRT. This renal cell carcinoma was of the clear cell type. The V gene's germline CDR1 is ENHRY and CDR2 SYGVKD. The CDR3 runs 15 residues. The V and J ends lost 5 bases and 4 bases, in that order; junction bases with no gene match: 8. A word on this clone: Its matching antigen is unknown.

Sequencing used immunoSEQ multiplex PCR; TCRdb keeps in-frame clones, though not all of them. There are about 170,000 clones in the sample; around 89% occur only once, and roughly 10% lies in the top ten. The chain employs TRBV10-3 and TRBJ2-3; TRBD1 agrees at 8 bases. The sequenced sample was blood, obtained from a patient whose treatment included radiotherapy and nephrectomy. This receptor was taken from a woman aged 45-65 years with renal cell carcinoma. The DNA for the CDR3 is TGTGCCATCAGTAAGGACAGGGATTTCGCAGATACGCAGTATTTT. It codes for CAISKDRDFADTQYF.